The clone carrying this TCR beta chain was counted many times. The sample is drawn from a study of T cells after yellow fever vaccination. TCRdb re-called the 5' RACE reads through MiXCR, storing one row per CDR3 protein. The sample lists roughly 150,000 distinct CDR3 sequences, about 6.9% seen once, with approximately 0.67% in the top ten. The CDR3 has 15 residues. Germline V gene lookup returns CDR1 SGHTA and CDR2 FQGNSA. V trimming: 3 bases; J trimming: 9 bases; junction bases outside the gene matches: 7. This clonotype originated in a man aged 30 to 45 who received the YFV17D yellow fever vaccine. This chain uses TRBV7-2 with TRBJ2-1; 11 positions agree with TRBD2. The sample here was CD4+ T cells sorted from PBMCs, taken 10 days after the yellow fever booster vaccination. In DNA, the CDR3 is TGTGCCAGCAGCTTTACTAGCGGGAGAAATGGTGAGCAGTTCTTC. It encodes CASSFTSGRNGEQFF.